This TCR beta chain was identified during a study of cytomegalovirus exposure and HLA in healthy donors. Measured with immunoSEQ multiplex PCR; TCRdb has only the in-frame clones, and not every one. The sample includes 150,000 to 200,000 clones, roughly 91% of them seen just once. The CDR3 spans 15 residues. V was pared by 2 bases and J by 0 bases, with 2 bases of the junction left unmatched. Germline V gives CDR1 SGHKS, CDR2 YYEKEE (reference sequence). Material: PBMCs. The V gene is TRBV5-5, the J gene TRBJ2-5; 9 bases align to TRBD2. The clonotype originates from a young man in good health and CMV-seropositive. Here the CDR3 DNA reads TGTGCCAGCAGCTTTGGACTAGCGAACCAAGAGACCCAGTACTTC. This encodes CASSFGLANQETQYF.